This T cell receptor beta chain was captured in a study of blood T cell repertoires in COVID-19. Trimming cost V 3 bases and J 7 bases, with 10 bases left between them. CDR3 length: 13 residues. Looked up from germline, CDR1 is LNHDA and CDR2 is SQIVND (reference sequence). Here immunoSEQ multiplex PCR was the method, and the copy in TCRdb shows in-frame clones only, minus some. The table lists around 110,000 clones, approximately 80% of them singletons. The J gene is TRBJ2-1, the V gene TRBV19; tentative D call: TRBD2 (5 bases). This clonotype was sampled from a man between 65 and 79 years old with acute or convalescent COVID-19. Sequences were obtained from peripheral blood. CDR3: CASSISRENEQFF. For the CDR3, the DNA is TGTGCCAGTAGTATTTCGAGGGAAAATGAGCAGTTCTTC. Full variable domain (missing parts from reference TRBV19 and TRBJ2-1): DGGITQSPKYLFRKEGQNVTLSCEQNLNHDAMYWYRQDPGQGLRLIYYSQIVNDFQKGDIAEGYSVSREKKESFPLTVTSAQKNPTAFYLCASSISRENEQFFGPGTRLTVL.